These 24 T cell receptor beta chains share one sample of origin, sequenced in a study of T cell changes during pregnancy in multiple sclerosis (dated by TCRdb to between 2018 and 2021). Library creation used the immunoSEQ multiplex PCR assay. The table was pulled from immuneACCESS by TCRdb, which kept in-frame rearrangements only. Such tables lose some clones; where checked, under half of the loss comes from unresolved V genes, and the rest has no known cause. This sample comprises about 53,000 clones, around 90% of them detected only once. The ten largest clones take up 0.5% of the sample. Material: CD4+ T cells from peripheral blood mononuclear cells, obtained in the third trimester of pregnancy. The receptor set was obtained from a female donor with multiple sclerosis, enrolled in a pregnancy study.

The chain joins TRBV9 to TRBJ2-7; D gene ambiguous. The CDR3 loop spans 10 amino acids. The germline V and J ends were trimmed by 5 bases and 3 bases, with 3 bases remaining between them. CDR1 and CDR2 from the germline V gene are SGDLS and YYNGEE. DNA for the CDR3: TGTGCCAGCAGTTACTACGAGCAGTACTTC. This codes for CASSYYEQYF.

The chain couples TRBV2 to TRBJ2-4, with 13 bases aligning to TRBD2. J gave up 6 bases and V 3 bases, and 5 bases lay outside the gene matches. CDR1 is SNHLY and CDR2 is FYNNEI in the germline V gene. CDR3 length equals 16 residues. CDR3 bases: TGTGCCAGCAGTGACCTACTAGCGGGGGGGCCAAACATTCAGTACTTC. Its translation is CASSDLLAGGPNIQYF.

This chain links TRBV5-8 with TRBJ2-5; maybe TRBD2 (5 bases). The ends were cut back, 3 bases at V and 4 bases at J, with 13 bases in the middle. The CDR3 contains 14 residues. Germline CDR1 is SGHTS and CDR2 is YDEGEE. CDR3 in DNA: TGTGCCAGCAGCTCAGGACTTCTTACAGAGACCCAGTACTTC. Its protein is CASSSGLLTETQYF. Full variable domain (rest looked up from reference TRBV5-8 and TRBJ2-5): EAGVTQSPTHLIKTRGQQATLRCSPISGHTSVYWYQQALGLGLQFLLWYDEGEERNRGNFPPRFSGRQFPNYSSELNVNALELEDSALYLCASSSGLLTETQYFGPGTRLLVL.

This clone has more than one count but fewer than ten. The V and J genes are TRBV7-3 and TRBJ1-1; perhaps TRBD1 as D (5 bases). The CDR3 spans 13 residues. Germline V gene sequence: CDR1 SGHTA, CDR2 FQGTGA. Trimming took 4 bases from V and 1 from J, leaving 7 bases between them. CDR3 bases: TGTGCCAGCAGCTCTGACAGGAACACTGAAGCTTTCTTT. The encoded protein is CASSSDRNTEAFF.

As DNA, the CDR3 is TGTGCCAGCAGCGTGGGACAGGGAGGTAATGAAAAACTGTTTTTT. It is translated as CASSVGQGGNEKLFF. The chain recombines TRBV9 with TRBJ1-4, with TRBD1 identical over 9 bases. This CDR3 contains 15 residues. Trimming removed 2 bases from V and 4 bases from J; junction bases left unmatched: 3. Germline CDR1 and CDR2: SGDLS and YYNGEE.

This clone has more than one count but fewer than ten. The genes are TRBV6-6 and TRBJ1-5, with 7 positions matching TRBD1. After removal of 8 bases from V and 7 bases from J, the junction contained 5 bases not matched to a gene. Germline values: CDR1 MNHNY, CDR2 SVGAGI (reference sequence). This CDR3 is 12 amino acids long. Written as DNA, the CDR3 is TGTGCCAGCCGGGACAGAGGGCAGCCCCAGCATTTT. Translated, it gives CASRDRGQPQHF.

In the case of this clone: An end of the junction differs from the germline gene, which may be a read error. DNA of the CDR3: TGTGCTAGCAGCTCGGGGACTAGCGGGGGCGAGCAGTACTTC. Amino acid sequence: CASSSGTSGGEQYF. V and J are TRBV7-7 and TRBJ2-7; TRBD2 aligns across 14 bases. The germline V gene encodes CDR1 SSHAT and CDR2 FNYEAQ (reference sequence). This CDR3 has 14 residues. Supplemented by reference TRBV7-7 and TRBJ2-7, the full variable domain reads GAGVSQSPRYKVTKRGQDVTLRCDPISSHATLYWYQQALGQGPEFLTYFNYEAQPDKSGLPSDRFSAERPEGSISTLTIQRTEQRDSAMYRCASSSGTSGGEQYFGPGTRLTVT.

In DNA form, the CDR3 reads TGTGCCAGCAGCACCACTACCCGAACAATCTATGGCTACACCTTC. Translation gives CASSTTTRTIYGYTF. J is TRBJ1-2 and V is TRBV11-2; D unresolved. Germline-derived CDR1 and CDR2 are SGHAT and FQNNGV. The V end was cut by 5 bases, the J end by 4 bases, with 17 bases between. The CDR3 has 15 amino acids.

This rearrangement joins TRBV19 to TRBJ1-1, with a tentative D call TRBD1 (6 bases). The CDR3 covers 12 residues. Germline V gives CDR1 LNHDA, CDR2 SQIVND (reference sequence). V was cut by 5 bases and J by 10 bases, with 14 bases left in between. The CDR3 sequence is CASSFRGIGAFF. The CDR3, as DNA: TGTGCCAGTAGTTTCAGGGGTATTGGAGCTTTCTTT. The variable domain in full, completed from reference TRBV19 and TRBJ1-1, reads DGGITQSPKYLFRKEGQNVTLSCEQNLNHDAMYWYRQDPGQGLRLIYYSQIVNDFQKGDIAEGYSVSREKKESFPLTVTSAQKNPTAFYLCASSFRGIGAFFGQGTRLTVV.

The genes are TRBV10-3 and TRBJ1-4, with TRBD1 as a possible D gene (5 bases). Germline V lookup: CDR1 ENHRY, CDR2 SYGVKD. The CDR3 length is 14 residues. Trimming removed 8 bases from V and 8 bases from J, with 18 bases in between. CDR3 residues: CAIGSIGGNEKLFF. The CDR3, as DNA: TGTGCCATCGGGTCGATCGGGGGGAACGAAAAACTGTTTTTT.

The V call is TRBV5-8, the J call TRBJ1-1; possibly TRBD1 for D (6 bases). CDR3 length: 14 amino acids. Germline V CDR1 and CDR2: SGHTS, YDEGEE. Trimming removed 1 base from V and 6 bases from J, with 13 bases in between. CDR3 loop: CASSLRTELPEAFF. CDR3 DNA: TGTGCCAGCAGCTTGAGGACAGAATTACCTGAAGCTTTCTTT.

The V and J genes are TRBV6-5 and TRBJ1-1; D is possibly TRBD1 (5 bases). The V and J ends lost 5 bases and 4 bases respectively, with 17 bases between them. This CDR3 is built from 15 residues. CDR1 and CDR2 (germline): MNHEY, SVGAGI. CDR3 amino acids: CASSTPGGAGTEAFF. In DNA form, the CDR3 reads TGTGCCAGCAGTACTCCGGGCGGGGCAGGCACTGAAGCTTTCTTT.

V is TRBV28 and J is TRBJ1-2; unclear D gene. Germline V gene data show CDR1 as MDHEN and CDR2 as SYDVKM. The CDR3 loop spans 15 amino acids. V was trimmed by 3 bases and J by 0 bases, leaving 11 bases between them. CDR3 DNA sequence: TGTGCCAGCAGTTTTCGCGGGAGTCCTAACTATGGCTACACCTTC. Translating gives CASSFRGSPNYGYTF.

The V call is TRBV2, the J call TRBJ1-6; 8 nucleotides agree with TRBD1. Germline V lookup: CDR1 SNHLY, CDR2 FYNNEI. This CDR3 region has 13 residues. Trimming removed 9 bases from V and 5 bases from J; junction bases left unmatched: 3. The CDR3 DNA sequence: TGTGCCAGTGGGGACAGGAATAATTCACCCCTCCACTTT. It specifies CASGDRNNSPLHF.

This clone was detected once. V usage is TRBV6-5 and J usage is TRBJ1-2; 9 positions agree with TRBD1. Per the germline V gene, CDR1 is MNHEY and CDR2 is SVGAGI. J lost 8 bases, V lost 5 bases, and 6 bases had no gene match. This CDR3 region has 13 residues. The CDR3 nucleotides read TGTGCCAGCAGTAGTCGGACAGGGGACGGCTACACCTTC. Amino acids: CASSSRTGDGYTF.

The chain carries TRBV10-3 and TRBJ1-1, with D hard to call. The CDR3 sequence is 13 residues long. CDR1 and CDR2 from the germline V gene are ENHRY and SYGVKD. Deletions cut 3 bases from V and 1 base from J, with 6 bases between. The CDR3, as DNA: TGTGCCATCAGTGACACTGCGAACACTGAAGCTTTCTTT. Encoded protein: CAISDTANTEAFF.

The table lists this clone with a count of one. The chain recombines TRBV5-1 with TRBJ2-2; TRBD2 matches 13 bases. This CDR3 spans 16 amino acids. Germline V lookup: CDR1 SGHRS, CDR2 YFSETQ. V dropped 2 bases and J dropped 6; count of bases not matched to a gene: 4. CDR3 nucleotide sequence: TGCGCCAGCAGCTTTTCGACTAGCGGGGGGTCCGGGGAGCTGTTTTTT. Amino acids: CASSFSTSGGSGELFF.

The V and J genes are TRBV5-4 and TRBJ2-7; 8 bases line up with TRBD1. The CDR3 extends over 14 amino acids. V gave up 4 bases and J gave up 5 bases; unmatched junction bases: 8. Germline CDR1 SGHNT, CDR2 YYREEE (reference sequence). CDR3 in amino acids: CASSPGQGRHEQYF. In nucleotides, the CDR3 is TGTGCCAGCAGCCCAGGACAGGGTCGACACGAGCAGTACTTC.

The chain uses TRBV7-9 and TRBJ1-5, with 8 bases that match TRBD1. The CDR3 extends over 15 amino acids. Germline V gene sequence: CDR1 SEHNR, CDR2 FQNEAQ (reference sequence). Germline trimming cut 5 bases from V and 7 bases from J; bases unmatched to any gene: 10. CDR3 loop: CASSGTGPGTQPQHF. The DNA of the CDR3 is TGTGCCAGCAGCGGGACAGGACCGGGGACCCAGCCCCAGCATTTT.

The chain employs TRBV6-1 and TRBJ1-3; weak D call: TRBD1 (5 bases). With 4 bases removed from V and 14 bases from J, the gap between germline ends came to 15 bases. The CDR3 has 12 amino acids. Germline values: CDR1 MNHNS, CDR2 SASEGT. CDR3 sequence reads: CASSVLFSRVYF. The CDR3 nucleotides are TGTGCCAGCAGTGTCTTGTTTAGCAGGGTATATTTT.

CDR3 in amino acids: CASSVGGGGNQPQHF. Written as DNA, the CDR3 is TGTGCCAGCAGCGTAGGCGGGGGAGGCAATCAGCCCCAGCATTTT. This sequence joins TRBV9 and TRBJ1-5, with D tentatively TRBD1 (5 bases). Germline loops: CDR1 SGDLS, CDR2 YYNGEE. V lost 0 bases and J lost 2, with 9 bases in between. The CDR3 is made up of 15 amino acids. Filled out from reference TRBV9 and TRBJ1-5, the complete variable domain reads DSGVTQTPKHLITATGQRVTLRCSPRSGDLSVYWYQQSLDQGLQFLIQYYNGEERAKGNILERFSAQQFPDLHSELNLSSLELGDSALYFCASSVGGGGNQPQHFGDGTRLSIL.

The rearrangement uses TRBV7-2 and TRBJ2-7, with a weak D call TRBD1 (6 bases). Between the trimmed V and J ends, which lost 5 bases and 3 bases, there was a span of 14 bases. From germline, CDR1 is SGHTA and CDR2 FQGNSA. There are 14 residues in the CDR3. CDR3 nucleotides: TGTGCCAGCAGCCTAACGACAGGAAACTACGAGCAGTACTTC. Its protein product is CASSLTTGNYEQYF.

The J gene is TRBJ2-7, the V gene TRBV9; 11 positions match TRBD1. The CDR3 is 15 amino acids. The V segment lost 4 bases and the J segment 0 bases; nucleotides outside the gene matches: 3. The germline V gene encodes CDR1 SGDLS and CDR2 YYNGEE. CDR3 bases: TGTGCCAGCAGCTCGGGGACAGGGGGCTCCTACGAGCAGTACTTC. It specifies CASSSGTGGSYEQYF.

This clone was recorded once. J is TRBJ1-2 and V is TRBV5-1; TRBD1 matches at 7 bases. The CDR3 loop spans 15 amino acids. Germline trimming cut 4 bases from V and 5 bases from J; bases unmatched to any gene: 11. CDR1 SGHRS and CDR2 YFSETQ come from the germline V gene. This CDR3 reads CASSQTGTYEYGYTF. CDR3 DNA sequence: TGCGCCAGCAGCCAGACAGGGACCTACGAGTATGGCTACACCTTC.